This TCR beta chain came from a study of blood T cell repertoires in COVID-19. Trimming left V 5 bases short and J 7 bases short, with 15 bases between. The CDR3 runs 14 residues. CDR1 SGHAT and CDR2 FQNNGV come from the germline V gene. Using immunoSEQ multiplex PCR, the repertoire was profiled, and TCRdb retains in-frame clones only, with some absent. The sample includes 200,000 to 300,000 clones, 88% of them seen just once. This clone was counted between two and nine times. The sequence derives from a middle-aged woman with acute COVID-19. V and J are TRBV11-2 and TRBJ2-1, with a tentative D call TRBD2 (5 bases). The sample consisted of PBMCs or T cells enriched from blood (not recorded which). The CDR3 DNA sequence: TGTGCCAGCAGCCTCAGCGGCTTATGGAATGAGCAGTTCTTC. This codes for CASSLSGLWNEQFF.